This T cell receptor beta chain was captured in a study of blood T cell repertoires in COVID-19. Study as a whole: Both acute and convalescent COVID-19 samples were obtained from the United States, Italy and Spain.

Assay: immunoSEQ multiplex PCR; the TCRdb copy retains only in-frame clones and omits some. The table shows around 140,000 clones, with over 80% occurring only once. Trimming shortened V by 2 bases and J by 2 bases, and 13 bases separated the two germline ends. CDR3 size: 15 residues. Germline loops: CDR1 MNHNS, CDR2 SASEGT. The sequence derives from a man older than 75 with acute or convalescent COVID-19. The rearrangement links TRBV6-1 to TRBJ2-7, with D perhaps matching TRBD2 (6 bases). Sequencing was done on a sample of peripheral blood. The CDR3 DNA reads TGTGCCAGCAGTGAATACGTGGGAGGAACCTACGAGCAGTACTTC. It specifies CASSEYVGGTYEQYF.